This T cell receptor beta chain was sequenced during a study of blood T cell repertoires in COVID-19. CDR3 length: 13 amino acids. Looked up from germline, CDR1 is SEHNR and CDR2 is FQNEAQ (reference sequence). With 8 bases removed from V and 3 bases from J, the gap between germline ends came to 11 bases. Repertoires were generated with immunoSEQ multiplex PCR, while TCRdb's copy carries only in-frame clones and drops some. The table records 85,000 to 100,000 clones, 55% to 80% of them present only once. This clone was counted only a few times. V usage is TRBV7-9 and J usage is TRBJ1-3, with D possibly being TRBD1 (5 bases). The receptor was isolated from a woman in her fifties or sixties in a cohort sampled during active or convalescent COVID-19. The specimen was peripheral blood. Written as DNA, the CDR3 is TGTGCCAGCGGACACCAACTTGGAAACACCATATATTTT. This sequence encodes CASGHQLGNTIYF.